The 30 T cell receptor beta chains in this list originate from one sample, sequenced in a study of beta chain features in type 1 diabetes. As every portion of the isolated RNA was reverse transcribed, the sequencing read expressed TCRB transcripts. Profiled with immunoSEQ multiplex PCR; TCRdb holds only in-frame clones, not every one. This table has fewer than 400,000 clones, 6.5% to 10% appearing once. The sequenced material came from central memory CD4+ T cells from blood. These receptors were obtained from a young woman in good health.

V is TRBV15 and J is TRBJ2-1, with D unresolved. Looked up from germline, CDR1 is LNHNV and CDR2 is YYDKDF (reference sequence). CDR3 length: 13 amino acids. The V end was cut by 5 bases, the J end by 7 bases, with 12 bases between. CDR3 in DNA: TGTGCCACCAGCCGGGCCCACAATAATGAGCAGTTCTTC. Amino acid sequence: CATSRAHNNEQFF. Based on the CDR3 plus reference TRBV15 and TRBJ2-1, the full variable domain is DAMVIQNPRYQVTQFGKPVTLSCSQTLNHNVMYWYQQKSSQAPKLLFHYYDKDFNNEADTPDNFQSRRPNTSFCFLDIRSPGLGDTAMYLCATSRAHNNEQFFGPGTRLTVL.

This sequence joins TRBV7-9 and TRBJ1-5; the D is unclear. The CDR3 covers 14 residues. Germline V gives CDR1 SEHNR, CDR2 FQNEAQ (reference sequence). V was trimmed by 3 bases and J by 2 bases, leaving 8 bases between them. The CDR3 bases are TGTGCCAGCAGCTTCGGAAGGGGCAATCAGCCCCAGCATTTT. Encoded protein: CASSFGRGNQPQHF.

V usage is TRBV7-8 and J usage is TRBJ2-2; 11 nucleotides agree with TRBD1. V lost 2 bases, J lost 5 bases, and 4 bases stayed unmatched. The CDR3 length is 16 residues. CDR1 and CDR2 from the germline V gene are SGHVS and FQNEAQ. This CDR3 is CASSLYRDRGTGELFF. The CDR3 bases are TGTGCCAGCAGCTTATACCGGGACAGGGGGACCGGGGAGCTGTTTTTT.

The chain links TRBV18 to TRBJ2-1; D unclear. CDR1 is KGHSH and CDR2 is LQKENI in the germline V gene. The V end was cut by 4 bases, the J end by 5 bases, with 9 bases between. The CDR3 length is 13 residues. The CDR3 protein is CASSQGIDNEQFF. The CDR3 DNA is TGTGCCAGCTCACAAGGAATTGACAATGAGCAGTTCTTC.

The gene calls are TRBV9 and TRBJ2-3, with D perhaps matching TRBD2 (6 bases). The V end lost 4 bases, the J end lost 6 bases, and 15 bases lay between the germline ends. Germline V gives CDR1 SGDLS, CDR2 YYNGEE. This CDR3 contains 14 residues. The CDR3 bases are TGTGCCAGCAGCACCCGGGGGATTGCGGATACGCAGTATTTT. This sequence encodes CASSTRGIADTQYF.

V gene TRBV5-4 combines with J gene TRBJ2-1; 8 nucleotides match TRBD1. V dropped 0 bases and J dropped 9; count of bases not matched to a gene: 5. Germline V gene lookup returns CDR1 SGHNT and CDR2 YYREEE (reference sequence). The CDR3 contains 14 residues. The CDR3 nucleotides read TGTGCCAGCAGCTTGGATTCAGGGGGCCGTGAGCAGTTCTTC. Translating it yields CASSLDSGGREQFF.

This clone showed up just a few times. This chain joins TRBV7-2 and TRBJ2-5; D remains ambiguous. V was shortened by 1 base and J by 4 bases, with 7 bases between the two germline ends. Germline-derived CDR1 and CDR2 are SGHTA and FQGNSA. CDR3 length equals 13 residues. This CDR3 is CASSLGKAETQYF. Written as DNA, the CDR3 is TGTGCCAGCAGCTTAGGGAAGGCAGAGACCCAGTACTTC.

In its sample, this clone was seen many times. This chain links TRBV20-1 with TRBJ2-3, with D uncertain. Germline V lookup: CDR1 DFQATT, CDR2 SNEGSKA (reference sequence). Trimming left V 3 bases short and J 4 bases short, with 5 bases between. The CDR3 runs 11 residues. This CDR3 reads CSASGADTQYF. In nucleotides, the CDR3 is TGCAGTGCTAGTGGAGCAGATACGCAGTATTTT.

This clone was counted only a few times. The J gene is TRBJ2-3, the V gene TRBV28; a weak D match, TRBD2 (6 bases). Trimming took 5 bases from V and 4 from J, leaving 13 bases between them. This CDR3 region has 14 residues. Germline-derived CDR1 and CDR2 are MDHEN and SYDVKM. The CDR3 DNA reads TGTGCCAGCAGTCGTGCGGGGCCGGCAGATACGCAGTATTTT. Its translation is CASSRAGPADTQYF. Combining the CDR3 with reference TRBV28 and TRBJ2-3 gives the whole variable domain DVKVTQSSRYLVKRTGEKVFLECVQDMDHENMFWYRQDPGLGLRLIYFSYDVKMKEKGDIPEGYSVSREKKERFSLILESASTNQTSMYLCASSRAGPADTQYFGPGTRLTVL.

The chain is built from TRBV6-6 and TRBJ2-5; 7 bases align to TRBD1. The germline V gene has CDR1 MNHNY and CDR2 SVGAGI (reference sequence). Losses at the gene ends were 10 bases for V and 1 base for J; bases not matched to a gene: 12. The CDR3 runs to 15 residues. For the CDR3, the DNA is TGTGCCACCCAAGGGGGCAGGGCGGGCCAAGAGACCCAGTACTTC. The encoded protein is CATQGGRAGQETQYF.

This clone was found a few times. The V call is TRBV7-2, the J call TRBJ2-7, with a tentative D call TRBD2 (5 bases). The CDR3 length is 14 residues. The V end lost 3 bases, the J end lost 1 base, and 10 bases lay between the germline ends. Germline V lookup: CDR1 SGHTA, CDR2 FQGNSA. This CDR3 is CASSFSLASYEQYF. The CDR3 DNA is TGTGCCAGCAGCTTTTCCCTAGCTTCCTACGAGCAGTACTTC.

This clone was found a few times. The gene calls are TRBV6-4 and TRBJ2-1, with 9 nucleotides matching TRBD1. CDR1 and CDR2 (germline): MRHNA, SNTAGT. The J segment lost 7 bases and the V segment lost 1 base, leaving 5 bases of the junction unmatched. The CDR3 is 15 residues long. DNA for the CDR3: TGTGCCAGCAGTGACTGGGACAGGGACCGAAATGAGCAGTTCTTC. Amino acid sequence: CASSDWDRDRNEQFF.

In its sample, this clone was seen a few times. CDR3 sequence (DNA): TGTGCCAGCAGATACGGGGGCCCGGACACCGGGGAGCTGTTTTTT. Translating it yields CASRYGGPDTGELFF. The chain couples TRBV7-3 to TRBJ2-2; the D call may be TRBD1 or TRBD2 (6 bases each). CDR1 and CDR2 (germline): SGHTA, FQGTGA. The V end lost 6 bases, the J end lost 3 bases, and 14 bases lay between the germline ends. CDR3 length: 15 residues.

V usage is TRBV6-5 and J usage is TRBJ2-5; 7 positions match TRBD2. The germline V gene has CDR1 MNHEY and CDR2 SVGAGI. V lost 5 bases to trimming and J lost 3 bases; unmatched junction nucleotides: 6. The CDR3 spans 14 residues. CDR3 region: CASSRLRGEETQYF. The DNA of the CDR3 is TGTGCCAGCAGTCGCCTTCGGGGGGAAGAGACCCAGTACTTC.

This clone occurred a few times. The same CDR3 can be traced to other DNA sequences in this sample. The J gene is TRBJ1-5, the V gene TRBV4-3; D gene uncertain. The CDR3 is 15 amino acids. Trimming took off 0 bases at V and 2 bases at J, with 8 bases between the two ends. Per germline, CDR1 LGHNA and CDR2 YSLEER. The CDR3 DNA reads as TGCGCCAGCAGCCAAGATAGATACGGCAATCAGCCCCAGCATTTT. Its translation is CASSQDRYGNQPQHF.

This clone was observed at least ten times. This chain joins TRBV25-1 and TRBJ1-2; D gene unclear. The germline CDR1 and CDR2 sequences are MGHDK and SYGVNS. The CDR3 is 12 residues long. Trimming pared 5 bases from V and 2 bases from J, leaving 6 bases between. CDR3 DNA sequence: TGTGCCAGCAGTTTACAGAACTATGGCTACACCTTC. Translating gives CASSLQNYGYTF.

This chain joins TRBV4-3 and TRBJ2-3; D is undetermined. CDR1 is LGHNA, CDR2 YSLEER, per germline. The CDR3 has 16 amino acids. V gave up 4 bases and J gave up 0 bases, with 14 bases separating them. DNA for the CDR3: TGCGCCAGCAGCCGGCGAGAAGCTTCTAGCACAGATACGCAGTATTTT. Translation gives CASSRREASSTDTQYF.

In this sample, this clone turned up a few times. V is TRBV5-1 and J is TRBJ1-2; possible D gene TRBD1, 5 bases. The CDR3 consists of 15 residues. Between the trimmed V and J ends, which lost 0 bases and 7 bases, there was a span of 16 bases. Germline CDR1 is SGHRS and CDR2 is YFSETQ. The CDR3 loop reads CASSLAVTDSGGYTF. CDR3 DNA: TGCGCCAGCAGCTTGGCAGTGACAGACTCGGGTGGCTACACCTTC. Drawing the rest from reference TRBV5-1 and TRBJ1-2, the complete variable domain is KAGVTQTPRYLIKTRGQQVTLSCSPISGHRSVSWYQQTPGQGLQFLFEYFSETQRNKGNFPGRFSGRQFSNSRSEMNVSTLELGDSALYLCASSLAVTDSGGYTFGSGTRLTVV.

There are many counts of this clone. V and J are TRBV7-2 and TRBJ2-7; D is possibly TRBD1 or TRBD2 (5 bases each). V shed 1 base and J shed 4 bases, with 8 bases lying between them. Per germline, CDR1 SGHTA and CDR2 FQGNSA. CDR3 size: 13 residues. The CDR3 sequence: CASSLGGEYEQYF. The CDR3 DNA follows: TGTGCCAGCAGCTTAGGAGGGGAATACGAGCAGTACTTC.

This chain joins TRBV4-3 and TRBJ1-2, with D hard to call. In germline, CDR1 is LGHNA, CDR2 YSLEER. CDR3 length: 16 residues. Trimming removed 1 base from V and 0 bases from J, with 12 bases in between. The CDR3 coding sequence is TGCGCCAGCAGCCAAGGCCGGGCCTGGACTAACTATGGCTACACCTTC. Translated, it gives CASSQGRAWTNYGYTF.

The chain carries TRBV2 and TRBJ2-3; D possibly corresponds to TRBD1 (6 bases). Trimming removed 5 bases at V and 2 bases at J, with 11 bases between. The CDR3 is 14 amino acids. Germline V gene lookup returns CDR1 SNHLY and CDR2 FYNNEI. CDR3 nucleotide sequence: TGTGCCAGCAGTAAACACAGGGACACAGATACGCAGTATTTT. Translation gives CASSKHRDTDTQYF.

This clone was seen a handful of times. The chain uses TRBV4-2 and TRBJ2-3; D is possibly TRBD1 or TRBD2 (5 bases each). This CDR3 region has 15 residues. Germline V gene data show CDR1 as LGHNA and CDR2 as YNFKEQ. The ends were cut back, 7 bases at V and 6 bases at J, with 20 bases in the middle. CDR3 bases: TGTGCCAGCACCTCAAGATCTCGGGGCTTGGATACGCAGTATTTT. Its protein is CASTSRSRGLDTQYF.

By its share, this clone is medium-sized. The chain uses TRBV5-8 and TRBJ2-4; weak D call: TRBD1 (5 bases). The V end was cut by 3 bases, the J end by 3 bases, with 13 bases between. Germline-derived CDR1 and CDR2 are SGHTS and YDEGEE. CDR3 size: 15 residues. The CDR3 loop is CASSSTSDSKNIQYF. CDR3 bases: TGTGCCAGCAGCTCCACCTCCGACAGCAAAAACATTCAGTACTTC.

The rearrangement joins TRBV28 to TRBJ2-7, with D perhaps assigned TRBD1 or TRBD2 (6 bases each). The CDR3 has 14 amino acids. Trimming took 6 bases from V and 2 from J, leaving 14 bases between them. Germline V gene lookup returns CDR1 MDHEN and CDR2 SYDVKM. In DNA, the CDR3 is TGTGCCAGCAGCTTTGTGGAGGGGGCCTACGAGCAGTACTTC. Protein product: CASSFVEGAYEQYF.

The J gene is TRBJ2-2, the V gene TRBV9; TRBD2 might be the D (6 bases). Germline V lookup: CDR1 SGDLS, CDR2 YYNGEE. The CDR3 consists of 15 residues. V shed 4 bases and J shed 7 bases, with 17 bases lying between them. DNA for the CDR3: TGTGCCAGCAGCCCCCGACTAGAAATGTACGGGGAGCTGTTTTTT. Residues: CASSPRLEMYGELFF.

The rearrangement uses TRBV6-6 and TRBJ1-2; D is perhaps TRBD1 (5 bases). Between the trimmed V and J ends, which lost 5 bases and 0 bases, there was a span of 13 bases. This CDR3 comprises 15 residues. The germline gives CDR1 MNHNY, CDR2 SVGAGI (reference sequence). The CDR3 sequence is CASSLGTAANYGYTF. In DNA, the CDR3 is TGTGCCAGCAGTCTAGGGACGGCAGCTAACTATGGCTACACCTTC.

This clone was seen a few times. The chain joins TRBV27 to TRBJ2-5; tentative D call: TRBD1 (6 bases). V was trimmed by 3 bases and J by 6 bases, leaving 11 bases between them. Germline V gives CDR1 MNHEY, CDR2 SMNVEV (reference sequence). The CDR3 spans 13 residues. In DNA, the CDR3 is TGTGCCAGCAGTTTCAACAGGGCGCAGACCCAGTACTTC. It translates to CASSFNRAQTQYF.

This clone was seen only a few times. The rearrangement links TRBV4-1 to TRBJ1-1, with D unclear. The CDR3 is made up of 15 amino acids. Trimming left V 1 base short and J 1 base short, with 10 bases between. The germline CDR1 and CDR2 sequences are MGHRA and YSYEKL. CDR3 loop: CASSQGGRTNTEAFF. In nucleotides, the CDR3 is TGCGCCAGCAGCCAAGGCGGGAGAACGAACACTGAAGCTTTCTTT.

The chain couples TRBV4-2 to TRBJ2-1; unclear D gene. The CDR3 sequence is 14 residues long. V shed 4 bases and J shed 5 bases, with 12 bases lying between them. Germline CDR1 LGHNA, CDR2 YNFKEQ. The CDR3 protein is CASSRIGLDNEQFF. The CDR3 DNA sequence: TGTGCCAGCAGCCGTATTGGGCTGGACAATGAGCAGTTCTTC.

The table lists this clone with a few counts. The chain couples TRBV9 to TRBJ2-3, with 7 bases that match TRBD1. Trimming removed 0 bases from V and 1 base from J; junction bases left unmatched: 2. Germline V gene lookup returns CDR1 SGDLS and CDR2 YYNGEE. This CDR3 spans 15 amino acids. The CDR3 coding sequence is TGTGCCAGCAGCGTAGACAGGGGTCGCACAGATACGCAGTATTTT. The encoded protein is CASSVDRGRTDTQYF.